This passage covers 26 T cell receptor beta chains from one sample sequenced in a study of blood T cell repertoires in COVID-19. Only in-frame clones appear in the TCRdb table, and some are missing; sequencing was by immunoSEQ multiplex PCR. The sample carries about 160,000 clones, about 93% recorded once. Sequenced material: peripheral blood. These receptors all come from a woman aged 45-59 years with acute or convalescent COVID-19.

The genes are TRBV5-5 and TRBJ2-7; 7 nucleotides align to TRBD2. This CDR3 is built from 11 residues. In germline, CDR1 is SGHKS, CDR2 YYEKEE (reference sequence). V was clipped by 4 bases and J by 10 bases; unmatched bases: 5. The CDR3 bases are TGTGCCAGCAGCGACTCGGGAGGTCAGTACTTC. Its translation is CASSDSGGQYF.

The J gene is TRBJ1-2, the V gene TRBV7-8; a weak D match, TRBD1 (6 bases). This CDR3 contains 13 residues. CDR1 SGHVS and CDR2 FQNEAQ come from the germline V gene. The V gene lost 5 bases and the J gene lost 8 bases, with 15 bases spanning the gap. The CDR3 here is CASSPSRGGGYTF. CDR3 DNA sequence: TGTGCCAGCAGCCCCTCCCGGGGGGGCGGCTACACCTTC.

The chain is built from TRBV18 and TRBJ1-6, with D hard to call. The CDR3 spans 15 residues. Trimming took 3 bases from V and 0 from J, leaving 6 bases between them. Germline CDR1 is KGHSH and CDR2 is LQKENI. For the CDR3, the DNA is TGTGCCAGCTCACCGGAGGTCTCCTATAATTCACCCCTCCACTTT. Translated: CASSPEVSYNSPLHF.

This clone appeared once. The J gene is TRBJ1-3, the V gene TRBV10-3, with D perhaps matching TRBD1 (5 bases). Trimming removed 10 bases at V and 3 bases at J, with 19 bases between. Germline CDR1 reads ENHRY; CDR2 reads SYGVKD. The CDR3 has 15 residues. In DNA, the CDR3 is TGTGCCACTAGAACCTCAGGGACTCGTGGAAACACCATATATTTT. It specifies CATRTSGTRGNTIYF.

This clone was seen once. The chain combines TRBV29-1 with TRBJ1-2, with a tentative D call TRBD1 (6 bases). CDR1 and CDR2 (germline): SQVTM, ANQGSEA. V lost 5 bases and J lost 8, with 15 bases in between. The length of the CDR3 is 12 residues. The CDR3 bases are TGCAGCGTTCCCAAGGGGGGGCAGGGCTACACCTTC. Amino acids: CSVPKGGQGYTF.

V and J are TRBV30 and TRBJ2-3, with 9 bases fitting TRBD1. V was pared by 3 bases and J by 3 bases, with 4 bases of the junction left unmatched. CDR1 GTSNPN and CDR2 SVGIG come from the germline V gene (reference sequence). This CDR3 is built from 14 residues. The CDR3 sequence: CAWSRDRVTDTQYF. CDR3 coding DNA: TGTGCCTGGAGCAGGGACAGGGTGACAGATACGCAGTATTTT.

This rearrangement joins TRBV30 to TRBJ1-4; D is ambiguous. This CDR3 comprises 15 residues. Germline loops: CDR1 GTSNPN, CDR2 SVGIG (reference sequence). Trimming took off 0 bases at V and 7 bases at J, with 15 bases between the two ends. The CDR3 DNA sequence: TGTGCCTGGAGTGTAATCGGTCCCAGGTTTGAAAAACTGTTTTTT. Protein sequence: CAWSVIGPRFEKLFF.

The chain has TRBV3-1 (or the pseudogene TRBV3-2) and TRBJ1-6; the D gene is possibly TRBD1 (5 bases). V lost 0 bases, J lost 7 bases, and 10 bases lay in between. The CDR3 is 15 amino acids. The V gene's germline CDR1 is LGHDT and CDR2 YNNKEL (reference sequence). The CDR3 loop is CASSQDTGFNSPLHF. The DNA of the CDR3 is TGTGCCAGCAGCCAAGACACAGGATTCAATTCACCCCTCCACTTT.

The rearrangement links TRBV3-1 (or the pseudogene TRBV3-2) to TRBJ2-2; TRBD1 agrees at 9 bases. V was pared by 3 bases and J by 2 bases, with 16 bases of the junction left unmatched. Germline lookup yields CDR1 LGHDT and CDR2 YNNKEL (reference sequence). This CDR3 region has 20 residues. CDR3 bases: TGTGCCAGCAGCCAGCGCGGGACAGGGCCAAAGGGGACTAACACCGGGGAGCTGTTTTTT. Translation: CASSQRGTGPKGTNTGELFF.

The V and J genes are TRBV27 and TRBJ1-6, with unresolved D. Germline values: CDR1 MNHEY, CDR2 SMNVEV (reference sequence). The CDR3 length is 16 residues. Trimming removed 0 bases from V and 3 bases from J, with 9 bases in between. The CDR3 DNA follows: TGTGCCAGCAGTTTATCAAAATCTCTCTATAATTCACCCCTCCACTTT. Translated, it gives CASSLSKSLYNSPLHF.

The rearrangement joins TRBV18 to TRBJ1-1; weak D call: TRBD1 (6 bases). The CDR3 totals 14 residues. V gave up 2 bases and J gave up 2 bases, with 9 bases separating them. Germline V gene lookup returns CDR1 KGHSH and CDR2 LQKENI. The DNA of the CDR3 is TGTGCCAGCTCACCAGCAGGGGCTAACACTGAAGCTTTCTTT. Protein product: CASSPAGANTEAFF.

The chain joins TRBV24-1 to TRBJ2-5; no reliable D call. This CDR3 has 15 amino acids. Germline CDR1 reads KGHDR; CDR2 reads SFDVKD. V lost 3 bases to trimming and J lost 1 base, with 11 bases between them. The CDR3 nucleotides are TGTGCCACCAGTGATCCCCCGTCGTTCCAAGAGACCCAGTACTTC. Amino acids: CATSDPPSFQETQYF.

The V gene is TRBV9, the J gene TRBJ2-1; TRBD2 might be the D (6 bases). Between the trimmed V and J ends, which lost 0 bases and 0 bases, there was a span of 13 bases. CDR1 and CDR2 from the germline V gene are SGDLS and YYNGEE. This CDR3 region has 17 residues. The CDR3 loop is CASSVGGGGGSYNEQFF. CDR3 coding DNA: TGTGCCAGCAGCGTAGGAGGTGGGGGAGGCTCCTACAATGAGCAGTTCTTC.

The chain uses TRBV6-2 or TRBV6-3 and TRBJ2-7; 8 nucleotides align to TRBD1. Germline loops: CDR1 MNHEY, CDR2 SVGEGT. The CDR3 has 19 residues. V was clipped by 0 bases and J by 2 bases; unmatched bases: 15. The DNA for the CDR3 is TGTGCCAGCAGTTACTCCTATCAGACAGGGGAGGAAATAACCTACGAGCAGTACTTC. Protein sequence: CASSYSYQTGEEITYEQYF.

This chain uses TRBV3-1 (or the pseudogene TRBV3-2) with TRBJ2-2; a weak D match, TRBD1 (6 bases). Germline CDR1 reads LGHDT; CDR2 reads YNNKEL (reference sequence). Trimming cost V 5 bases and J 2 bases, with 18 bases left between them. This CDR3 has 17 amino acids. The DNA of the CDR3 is TGTGCCAGCAGCTCCTCCGGGACAAGGCTTAACACCGGGGAGCTGTTTTTT. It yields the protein CASSSSGTRLNTGELFF.

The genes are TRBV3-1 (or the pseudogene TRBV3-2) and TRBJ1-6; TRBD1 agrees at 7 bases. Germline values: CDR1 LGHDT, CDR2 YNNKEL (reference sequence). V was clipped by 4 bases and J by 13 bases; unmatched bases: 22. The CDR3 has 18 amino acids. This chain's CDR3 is CASSPLSPGQSFSAPLHF. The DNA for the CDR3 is TGTGCCAGCAGCCCCCTCTCCCCGGGACAGAGCTTTTCGGCGCCCCTCCACTTT.

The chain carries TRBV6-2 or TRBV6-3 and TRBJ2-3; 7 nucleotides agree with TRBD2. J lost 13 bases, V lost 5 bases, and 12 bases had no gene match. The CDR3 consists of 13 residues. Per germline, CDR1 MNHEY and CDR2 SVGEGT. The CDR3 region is CASSPSSVRGEYF. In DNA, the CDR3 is TGTGCCAGCAGTCCCTCTAGCGTCCGGGGGGAGTATTTT.

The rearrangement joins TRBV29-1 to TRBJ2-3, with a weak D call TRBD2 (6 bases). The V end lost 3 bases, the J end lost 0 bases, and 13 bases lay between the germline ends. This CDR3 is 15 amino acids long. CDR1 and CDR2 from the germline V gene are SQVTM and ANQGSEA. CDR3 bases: TGCAGCGTTGAGGGGGGTAGTGGAAGCACAGATACGCAGTATTTT. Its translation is CSVEGGSGSTDTQYF.

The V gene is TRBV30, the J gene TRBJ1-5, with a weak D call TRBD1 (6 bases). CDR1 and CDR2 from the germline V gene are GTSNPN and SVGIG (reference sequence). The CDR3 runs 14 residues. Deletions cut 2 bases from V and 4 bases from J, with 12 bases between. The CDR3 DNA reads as TGTGCCTGGAGTATAAAGGGGGGGAATCAGCCCCAGCATTTT. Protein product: CAWSIKGGNQPQHF. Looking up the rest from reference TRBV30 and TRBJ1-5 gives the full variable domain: SQTIHQWPATLVQPVGSPLSLECTVEGTSNPNLYWYRQAAGRGLQLLFYSVGIGQISSEVPQNLSASRPQDRQFILSSKKLLLSDSGFYLCAWSIKGGNQPQHFGDGTRLSIL.

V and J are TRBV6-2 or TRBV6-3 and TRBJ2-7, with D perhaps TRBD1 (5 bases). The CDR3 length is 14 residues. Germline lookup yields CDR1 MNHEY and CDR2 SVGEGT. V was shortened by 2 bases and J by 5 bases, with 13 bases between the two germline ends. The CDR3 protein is CASSYVVGVNEQYF. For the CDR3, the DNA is TGTGCCAGCAGTTACGTGGTAGGGGTGAACGAGCAGTACTTC.

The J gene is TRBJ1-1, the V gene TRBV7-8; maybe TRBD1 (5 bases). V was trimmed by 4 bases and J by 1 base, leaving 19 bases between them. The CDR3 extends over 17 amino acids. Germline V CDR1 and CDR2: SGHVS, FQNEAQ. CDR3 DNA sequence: TGTGCCAGCAGCTCACCCCCTTGGGGCAGCCCGAACACTGAAGCTTTCTTT. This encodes CASSSPPWGSPNTEAFF.

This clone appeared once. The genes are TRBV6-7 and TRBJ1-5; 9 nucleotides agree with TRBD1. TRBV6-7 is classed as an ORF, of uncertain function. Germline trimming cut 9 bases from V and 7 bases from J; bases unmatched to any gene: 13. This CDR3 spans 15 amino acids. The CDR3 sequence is CASFPQRTGEQPQHF. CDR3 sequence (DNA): TGTGCCAGTTTCCCACAGCGGACAGGGGAGCAGCCCCAGCATTTT.

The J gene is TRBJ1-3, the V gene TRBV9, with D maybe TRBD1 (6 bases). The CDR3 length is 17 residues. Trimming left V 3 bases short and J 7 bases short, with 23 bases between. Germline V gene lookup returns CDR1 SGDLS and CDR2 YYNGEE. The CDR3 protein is CASSGSQTYRARNTIYF. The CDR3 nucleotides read TGTGCCAGCAGCGGGAGCCAGACATACAGGGCCCGGAACACCATATATTTT.

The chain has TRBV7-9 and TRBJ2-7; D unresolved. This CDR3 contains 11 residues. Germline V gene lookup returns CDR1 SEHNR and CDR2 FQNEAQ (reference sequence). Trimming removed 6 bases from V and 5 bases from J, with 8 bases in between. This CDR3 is CASRAVDEQYF. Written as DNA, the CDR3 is TGTGCCAGCAGGGCCGTGGACGAGCAGTACTTC.

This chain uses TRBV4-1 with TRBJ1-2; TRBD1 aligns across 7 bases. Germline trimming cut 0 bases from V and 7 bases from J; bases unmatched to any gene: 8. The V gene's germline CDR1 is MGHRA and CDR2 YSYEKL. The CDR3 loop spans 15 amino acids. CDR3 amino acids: CASSQDDRVWGGYTF. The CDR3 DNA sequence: TGCGCCAGCAGCCAAGATGACAGGGTGTGGGGTGGCTACACCTTC.

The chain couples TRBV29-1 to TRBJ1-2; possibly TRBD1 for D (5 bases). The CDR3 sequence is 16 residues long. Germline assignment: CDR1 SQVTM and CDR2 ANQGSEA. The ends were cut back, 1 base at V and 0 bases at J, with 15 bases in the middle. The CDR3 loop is CSVEGSKGATNYGYTF. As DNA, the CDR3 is TGCAGCGTTGAAGGCTCAAAAGGGGCTACTAACTATGGCTACACCTTC.